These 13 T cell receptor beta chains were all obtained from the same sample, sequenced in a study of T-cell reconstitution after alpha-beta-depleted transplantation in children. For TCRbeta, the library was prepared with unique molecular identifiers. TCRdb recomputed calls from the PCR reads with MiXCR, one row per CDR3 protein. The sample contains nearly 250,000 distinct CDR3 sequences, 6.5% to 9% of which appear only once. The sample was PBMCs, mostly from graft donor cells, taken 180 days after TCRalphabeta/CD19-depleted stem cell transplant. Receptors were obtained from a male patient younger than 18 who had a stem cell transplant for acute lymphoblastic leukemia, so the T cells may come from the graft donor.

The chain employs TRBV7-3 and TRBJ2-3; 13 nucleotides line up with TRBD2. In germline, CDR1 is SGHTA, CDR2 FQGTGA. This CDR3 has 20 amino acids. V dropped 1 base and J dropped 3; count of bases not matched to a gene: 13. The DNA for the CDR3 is TGTGCCAGCAGCTTAATACTAGCGGGGGGGCTCGCATCATTAACAGATACGCAGTATTTT. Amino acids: CASSLILAGGLASLTDTQYF.

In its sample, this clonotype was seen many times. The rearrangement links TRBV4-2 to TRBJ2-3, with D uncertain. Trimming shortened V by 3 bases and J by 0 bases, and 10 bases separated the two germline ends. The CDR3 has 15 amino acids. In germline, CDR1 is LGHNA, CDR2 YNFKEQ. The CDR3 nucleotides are TGTGCCAGCAGCCACGACGACCTTAGCACAGATACGCAGTATTTT. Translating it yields CASSHDDLSTDTQYF.

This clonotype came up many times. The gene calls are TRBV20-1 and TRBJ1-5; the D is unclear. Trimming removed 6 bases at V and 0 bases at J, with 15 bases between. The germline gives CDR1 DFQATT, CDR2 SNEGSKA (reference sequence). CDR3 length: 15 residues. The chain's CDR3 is CSATGFRASNQPQHF. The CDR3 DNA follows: TGCAGTGCCACCGGGTTCCGGGCTAGCAATCAGCCCCAGCATTTT.

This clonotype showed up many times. The CDR3, as DNA: TGTGCCAGCAGTTGGGGACAGGGGAAGACCGGGGAGCTGTTTTTT. Translation gives CASSWGQGKTGELFF. This chain connects TRBV6-4 to TRBJ2-2, with 10 bases matching TRBD1. Germline CDR1 MRHNA, CDR2 SNTAGT. Unmatched junction bases numbered 5, after V lost 5 bases and J lost 5 bases. The CDR3 has 15 amino acids.

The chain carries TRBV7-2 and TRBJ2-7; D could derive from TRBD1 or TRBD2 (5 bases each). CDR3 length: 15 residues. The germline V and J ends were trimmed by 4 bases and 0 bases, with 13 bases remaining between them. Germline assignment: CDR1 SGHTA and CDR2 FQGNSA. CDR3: CASSSPGRLSYEQYF. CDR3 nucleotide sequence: TGTGCCAGCAGCTCACCGGGACGCCTCTCCTACGAGCAGTACTTC.

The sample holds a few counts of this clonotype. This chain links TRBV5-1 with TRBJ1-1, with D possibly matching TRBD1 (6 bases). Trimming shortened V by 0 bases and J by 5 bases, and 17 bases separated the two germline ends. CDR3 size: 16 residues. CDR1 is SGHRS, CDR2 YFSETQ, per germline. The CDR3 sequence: CASSLADRNHGTEAFF. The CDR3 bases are TGCGCCAGCAGCTTGGCCGACAGGAACCACGGGACTGAAGCTTTCTTT. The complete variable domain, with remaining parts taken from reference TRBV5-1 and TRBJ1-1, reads KAGVTQTPRYLIKTRGQQVTLSCSPISGHRSVSWYQQTPGQGLQFLFEYFSETQRNKGNFPGRFSGRQFSNSRSEMNVSTLELGDSALYLCASSLADRNHGTEAFFGQGTRLTVV.

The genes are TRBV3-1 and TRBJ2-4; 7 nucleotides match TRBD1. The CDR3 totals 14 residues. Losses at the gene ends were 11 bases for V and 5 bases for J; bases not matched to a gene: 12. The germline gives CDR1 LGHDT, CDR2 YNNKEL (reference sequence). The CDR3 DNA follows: TGTGCCTCCTCCCAGGGGGACCCCGAAAACATTCAGTACTTC. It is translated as CASSQGDPENIQYF.

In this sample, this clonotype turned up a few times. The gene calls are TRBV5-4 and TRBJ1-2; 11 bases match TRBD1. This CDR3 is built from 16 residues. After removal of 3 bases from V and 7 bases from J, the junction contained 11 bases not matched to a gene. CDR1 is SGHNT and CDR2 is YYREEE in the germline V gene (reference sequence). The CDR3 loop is CASSSPGQGGRGGYTF. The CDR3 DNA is TGTGCCAGCAGCTCGCCGGGACAGGGGGGAAGGGGTGGCTACACCTTC.

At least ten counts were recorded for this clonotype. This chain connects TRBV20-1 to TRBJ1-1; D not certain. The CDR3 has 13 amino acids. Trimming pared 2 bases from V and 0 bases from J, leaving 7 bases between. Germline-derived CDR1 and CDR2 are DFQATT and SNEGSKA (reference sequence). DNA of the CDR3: TGCAGTGCTAGAAGAGGCCTGAACACTGAAGCTTTCTTT. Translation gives CSARRGLNTEAFF.

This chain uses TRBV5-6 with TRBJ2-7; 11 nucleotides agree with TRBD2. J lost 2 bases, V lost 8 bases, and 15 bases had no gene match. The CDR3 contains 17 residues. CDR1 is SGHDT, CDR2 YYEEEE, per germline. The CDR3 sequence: CARGLNGGGLAAYEQYF. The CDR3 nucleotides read TGTGCCAGGGGCTTGAACGGGGGGGGACTAGCGGCCTACGAGCAGTACTTC.

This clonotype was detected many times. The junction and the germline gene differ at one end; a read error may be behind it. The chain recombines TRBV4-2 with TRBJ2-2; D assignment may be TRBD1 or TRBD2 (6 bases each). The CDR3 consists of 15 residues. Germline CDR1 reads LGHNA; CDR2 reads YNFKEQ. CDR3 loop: CASSQERRDTGELFF. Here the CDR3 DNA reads TGTGCCAGCAGCCAAGAAAGGAGGGACACTGGGGAGCTGTTTTTT.

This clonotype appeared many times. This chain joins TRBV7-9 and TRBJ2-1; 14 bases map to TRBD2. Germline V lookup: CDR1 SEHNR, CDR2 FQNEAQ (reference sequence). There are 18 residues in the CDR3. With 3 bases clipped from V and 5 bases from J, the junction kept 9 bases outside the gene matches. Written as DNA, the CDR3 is TGTGCCAGCAGCTTCTTCTTAGGGACTAGCGGGAGACACAATGAGCAGTTCTTC. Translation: CASSFFLGTSGRHNEQFF.

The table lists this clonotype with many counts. CDR3 sequence: CASSPSQGSTGELFF. The CDR3 DNA is TGCGCCAGCAGCCCTTCACAGGGATCCACCGGGGAGCTGTTTTTT. This sequence joins TRBV5-1 and TRBJ2-2; a weak D match, TRBD1 (6 bases). The CDR3 loop spans 15 amino acids. The V gene's germline CDR1 is SGHRS and CDR2 YFSETQ. V was clipped by 4 bases and J by 4 bases, with 14 bases between them.